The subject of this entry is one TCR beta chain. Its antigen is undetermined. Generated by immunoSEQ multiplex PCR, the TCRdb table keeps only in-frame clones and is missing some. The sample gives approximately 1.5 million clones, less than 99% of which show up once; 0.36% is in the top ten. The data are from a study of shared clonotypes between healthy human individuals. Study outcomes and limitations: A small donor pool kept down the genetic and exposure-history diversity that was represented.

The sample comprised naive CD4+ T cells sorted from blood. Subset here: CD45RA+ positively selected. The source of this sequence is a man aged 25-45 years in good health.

This chain's CDR3 is CASSVDRFSYEQYF. In DNA, the CDR3 is TGTGCCAGCAGCGTGGACAGGTTCTCCTACGAGCAGTACTTC. The V and J genes are TRBV9 and TRBJ2-7, with TRBD1 matching 7 bases. The CDR3 runs to 14 residues. Germline values: CDR1 SGDLS, CDR2 YYNGEE. Trimming removed 2 bases from V and 0 bases from J; junction bases left unmatched: 2.